The source of this T cell receptor beta chain is a study of blood T cell repertoires in COVID-19. On the study more broadly: COVID-19 samples collected from the United States, Italy and Spain covered acute and convalescent phases.

Original analysis: Researchers report that nucleated cell counts were estimated from reference gene primer amplification. The table came from immunoSEQ multiplex PCR; TCRdb's copy has only in-frame clones and leaves some out. The V and J calls and clone size are taken from that table; D and trimming were inferred from the DNA. The repertoire holds some 70,000 clones, with about nine tenths as singletons. The specimen sequenced was peripheral blood. The TCR sequence derives from a human donor with active COVID-19. The donor label of this sample is uncertain.

The CDR3 is CASSKDRVRNTIYF. In DNA form, the CDR3 reads TGTGCCAGCAGCAAAGACAGGGTTAGAAACACCATATATTTT. The chain uses TRBV5-6 and TRBJ1-3, with 7 positions matching TRBD1. V dropped 4 bases and J dropped 5; count of bases not matched to a gene: 6. The V gene's germline CDR1 is SGHDT and CDR2 YYEEEE. The CDR3 runs to 14 residues. Full variable domain (missing parts from reference TRBV5-6 and TRBJ1-3): DAGVTQSPTHLIKTRGQQVTLRCSPKSGHDTVSWYQQALGQGPQFIFQYYEEEERQRGNFPDRFSGHQFPNYSSELNVNALLLGDSALYLCASSKDRVRNTIYFGEGSWLTVV.